These 8 T cell receptor beta chains were sequenced from one sample in a study of CD8 T cells in ankylosing spondylitis. TCRdb reprocessed the 5' RACE reads via MiXCR and lists one record per CDR3 protein. The data hold about 160,000 distinct CDR3 sequences, with 9.8% observed a single time. The sample was blood, either unsorted or a sorted T cell fraction (not recorded which). The receptors were gathered from a female donor with ankylosing spondylitis or in good health (not recorded which).

A few counts support this clonotype. This sequence joins TRBV4-3 and TRBJ2-1; a possible D gene is TRBD2 (5 bases). The germline CDR1 and CDR2 sequences are LGHNA and YSLEER. Trimming took 4 bases from V and 5 from J, leaving 21 bases between them. The CDR3 loop spans 17 amino acids. The CDR3 region has the DNA TGCGCCAGCAGCCTTGGGGTACGGGATTCCTGGGACAATGAGCAGTTCTTC. It yields the protein CASSLGVRDSWDNEQFF.

V and J are TRBV5-6 and TRBJ2-1, with 11 bases that match TRBD2. The CDR3 is 15 amino acids. Germline V gene sequence: CDR1 SGHDT, CDR2 YYEEEE. V dropped 4 bases and J dropped 4; count of bases not matched to a gene: 4. This chain's CDR3 is CASSHVAGGYNEQFF. The CDR3 DNA reads as TGTGCCAGCAGCCATGTAGCGGGAGGGTACAATGAGCAGTTCTTC.

The table lists this clonotype with many counts. V is TRBV14 and J is TRBJ1-1; D is perhaps TRBD1 (5 bases). There are 14 residues in the CDR3. The V gene's germline CDR1 is SGHDN and CDR2 FVKESK. V shed 4 bases and J shed 5 bases, with 14 bases lying between them. CDR3 nucleotides: TGTGCCAGCAGCCCCGGTCGGGGCGAAACTGAAGCTTTCTTT. Its protein is CASSPGRGETEAFF.

Points on this clonotype: At one end the junction does not follow the germline gene, possibly because of a read error. The genes are TRBV7-9 and TRBJ1-3; possible D gene TRBD1, 6 bases. Germline CDR1 reads SEHNR; CDR2 reads FQNEAQ (reference sequence). This CDR3 is 14 amino acids long. The CDR3 sequence: CSSTPGGLRNTIYF. DNA of the CDR3: TGTTCCAGCACCCCGGGGGGGCTTCGAAACACCATATATTTT. The full variable domain, with the rest looked up from reference TRBV7-9 and TRBJ1-3, is DTGVSQNPRHKITKRGQNVTFRCDPISEHNRLYWYRQTLGQGPEFLTYFQNEAQLEKSRLLSDRFSAERPKGSFSTLEIQRTEQGDSAMYLCSSTPGGLRNTIYFGEGSWLTVV.

The sample holds a few counts of this clonotype. This rearrangement joins TRBV13 to TRBJ2-7; D tentatively fits TRBD1 or TRBD2 (5 bases each). V lost 5 bases and J lost 2, with 13 bases in between. Per germline, CDR1 PRHDT and CDR2 FYEKMQ (reference sequence). The CDR3 covers 14 residues. The CDR3: CASSTGPGAYEQYF. The CDR3 DNA reads as TGTGCCAGCAGCACGGGGCCTGGGGCCTACGAGCAGTACTTC.

This sequence joins TRBV7-6 and TRBJ2-1; the match to TRBD2 covers 9 bases. V trimming: 2 bases; J trimming: 8 bases; junction bases outside the gene matches: 7. Germline V gene lookup returns CDR1 SGHVS and CDR2 FNYEAQ. The CDR3 spans 15 residues. CDR3 nucleotide sequence: TGTGCCAGCAGCTTAAATAGCGGGAGTACCGATGAGCAGTTCTTC. Its translation: CASSLNSGSTDEQFF. The whole variable domain, remainder taken from reference TRBV7-6 and TRBJ2-1, is GAGVSQSPRYKVTKRGQDVALRCDPISGHVSLYWYRQALGQGPEFLTYFNYEAQQDKSGLPNDRFSAERPEGSISTLTIQRTEQRDSAMYRCASSLNSGSTDEQFFGPGTRLTVL.

This clonotype was seen more than once but under ten times. V usage is TRBV19 and J usage is TRBJ2-7; TRBD2 is a possible D gene (6 bases). Germline CDR1 and CDR2: LNHDA and SQIVND (reference sequence). This CDR3 spans 15 amino acids. V dropped 6 bases and J dropped 3 bases, with 18 bases sitting between them. The CDR3 is CASSGGSGRNYEQYF. In nucleotides, the CDR3 is TGTGCCAGTAGCGGGGGTTCGGGCAGGAACTACGAGCAGTACTTC.

This clonotype has only a few counts. V usage is TRBV14 and J usage is TRBJ2-7; either TRBD1 or TRBD2 may supply D (5 bases each). CDR1 is SGHDN and CDR2 is FVKESK in the germline V gene. The CDR3 extends over 15 amino acids. V shed 2 bases and J shed 2 bases, with 13 bases lying between them. CDR3 amino acids: CASSQNRDPAYEQYF. CDR3 DNA sequence: TGTGCCAGCAGCCAAAACCGGGACCCAGCCTACGAGCAGTACTTC.